These 28 T cell receptor beta chains came from one sample sequenced in a study of cytomegalovirus exposure and HLA in healthy donors. Vbeta (60) and Jbeta (13) primers were used in the PCR. Assay: immunoSEQ multiplex PCR; the TCRdb copy retains only in-frame clones and omits some. The table lists some 120,000 clones, about 76% of them singletons. Sequencing used PBMCs. These receptors all stem from a man under 40 in good health and CMV-seropositive.

This chain joins TRBV4-2 and TRBJ2-7, with 12 bases fitting TRBD2. The trim removed 2 bases at V and 7 bases at J, leaving 9 bases unmatched. The germline CDR1 and CDR2 sequences are LGHNA and YNFKEQ. There are 16 residues in the CDR3. The CDR3 reads CASSQRPRLAGVEQYF. The DNA of the CDR3 is TGTGCCAGCAGCCAACGACCCCGACTAGCGGGGGTTGAGCAGTACTTC.

This clone occurred a few times. The chain links TRBV2 to TRBJ2-7; weak D call: TRBD1 (6 bases). The CDR3 runs to 14 residues. Germline CDR1 is SNHLY and CDR2 is FYNNEI. Trimming took off 3 bases at V and 6 bases at J, with 15 bases between the two ends. This chain's CDR3 is CASSEVGQLGEQYF. In nucleotides, the CDR3 is TGTGCCAGCAGTGAGGTAGGACAGCTTGGCGAGCAGTACTTC.

The rearrangement joins TRBV6-1 to TRBJ1-1, with 7 bases aligning to TRBD1. Germline V CDR1 and CDR2: MNHNS, SASEGT. The CDR3 length is 14 residues. The V gene end was trimmed by 4 bases and the J gene end by 1 base; junction bases not matched to a gene: 3. In DNA form, the CDR3 reads TGTGCCAGCAGTGTGGGACAGTCGAACACTGAAGCTTTCTTT. Amino acids: CASSVGQSNTEAFF.

This clone was seen only once. The chain joins TRBV28 to TRBJ2-7; TRBD1 matches at 7 bases. The J segment lost 2 bases and the V segment lost 4 bases, leaving 5 bases of the junction unmatched. The CDR3 is 14 residues long. Germline CDR1 is MDHEN and CDR2 is SYDVKM. CDR3 sequence: CASSSGQQPYEQYF. Here the CDR3 DNA reads TGTGCCAGCAGTTCGGGACAGCAACCCTACGAGCAGTACTTC.

This clone showed up just once. This chain links TRBV6-5 with TRBJ1-2, with 9 bases aligning to TRBD1. The trim removed 5 bases at V and 8 bases at J, leaving 3 bases unmatched. The CDR3 is made up of 12 amino acids. Germline V gene sequence: CDR1 MNHEY, CDR2 SVGAGI. The CDR3 DNA sequence: TGTGCCAGCAGTCGGACAGGGGTAGGCTACACCTTC. Encoded protein: CASSRTGVGYTF.

The V call is TRBV28, the J call TRBJ1-6; unclear D gene. With 8 bases removed from V and 5 bases from J, the gap between germline ends came to 16 bases. Per germline, CDR1 MDHEN and CDR2 SYDVKM. The CDR3 is 15 residues long. CDR3 loop: CASEGSRMNNSPLHF. In DNA, the CDR3 is TGTGCCAGCGAAGGCAGCAGGATGAATAATTCACCCCTCCACTTT.

V usage is TRBV1 and J usage is TRBJ1-3; the table's D call, TRBD1, has no DNA check behind it. TRBV1 is assigned pseudogene status. The CDR3 runs to 14 residues. The CDR3 region is CTSSRDRVRNTIYF. The CDR3 coding sequence is TGCACCAGCAGCCGGGACAGGGTCCGAAACACCATATATTTT.

This clone was seen only once. This sequence joins TRBV5-1 and TRBJ1-3, with TRBD1 matching over 7 bases. This CDR3 has 19 amino acids. In germline, CDR1 is SGHRS, CDR2 YFSETQ. V was pared by 0 bases and J by 0 bases, with 12 bases of the junction left unmatched. The CDR3 DNA reads TGCGCCAGCAGCTTGGCCGGGACAGAAGGTTACTACTCTGGAAACACCATATATTTT. Amino acids: CASSLAGTEGYYSGNTIYF. Supplemented by reference TRBV5-1 and TRBJ1-3, the full variable domain reads KAGVTQTPRYLIKTRGQQVTLSCSPISGHRSVSWYQQTPGQGLQFLFEYFSETQRNKGNFPGRFSGRQFSNSRSEMNVSTLELGDSALYLCASSLAGTEGYYSGNTIYFGEGSWLTVV.

The chain uses TRBV4-2 and TRBJ2-7; D uncertain. This CDR3 contains 12 residues. The ends were cut back, 0 bases at V and 6 bases at J, with 6 bases in the middle. From germline, CDR1 is LGHNA and CDR2 YNFKEQ. The CDR3 loop reads CASSQDRAEQYF. Here the CDR3 DNA reads TGTGCCAGCAGCCAAGACCGCGCCGAGCAGTACTTC.

This clone was seen only a few times. V usage is TRBV6-6 and J usage is TRBJ2-7, with a possible D match to TRBD1 (6 bases). Trimming shortened V by 6 bases and J by 4 bases, and 16 bases separated the two germline ends. Germline assignment: CDR1 MNHNY and CDR2 SVGAGI (reference sequence). The CDR3 totals 14 residues. The CDR3 DNA is TGTGCCAGCAGGAACACAGGGAGCTCGTACGAGCAGTACTTC. This encodes CASRNTGSSYEQYF.

This clone ranks as medium-sized. One end of the junction is discordant with germline, which a read error may explain. V usage is TRBV4-3 and J usage is TRBJ1-2, with D tentatively TRBD1 (6 bases). The CDR3 contains 15 residues. In germline, CDR1 is LGHNA, CDR2 YSLEER. In DNA, the CDR3 is TGCGCCAGCAGTCAAGGGGGAGGGGCCCGGTATGGCTACACCTTC. Translated: CASSQGGGARYGYTF.

The gene calls are TRBV9 and TRBJ2-7; 8 bases fit TRBD1. The J segment lost 6 bases and the V segment lost 0 bases, leaving 5 bases of the junction unmatched. The CDR3 has 14 amino acids. CDR1 is SGDLS, CDR2 YYNGEE, per germline. CDR3 region: CASSVDTGGFEQYF. The CDR3, as DNA: TGTGCCAGCAGCGTAGATACAGGGGGTTTCGAGCAGTACTTC. Supplemented by reference TRBV9 and TRBJ2-7, the full variable domain reads DSGVTQTPKHLITATGQRVTLRCSPRSGDLSVYWYQQSLDQGLQFLIQYYNGEERAKGNILERFSAQQFPDLHSELNLSSLELGDSALYFCASSVDTGGFEQYFGPGTRLTVT.

This chain uses TRBV11-2 with TRBJ1-4, with 9 positions matching TRBD1. The germline V gene has CDR1 SGHAT and CDR2 FQNNGV. Germline trimming cut 5 bases from V and 0 bases from J; bases unmatched to any gene: 4. This CDR3 is 16 amino acids long. The chain's CDR3 is CASSRDRDATNEKLFF. CDR3 bases: TGTGCCAGCAGCCGGGACAGGGATGCAACTAATGAAAAACTGTTTTTT.

The V call is TRBV4-2, the J call TRBJ2-3; 8 bases line up with TRBD2. Germline CDR1 LGHNA, CDR2 YNFKEQ. The CDR3 is 17 residues long. Trimming took 5 bases from V and 4 from J; bases not matched to a gene: 14. For the CDR3, the DNA is TGTGCCAGCAGCACCGGACTAGCTGGGAATTTAGCAGATACGCAGTATTTT. Its translation is CASSTGLAGNLADTQYF.

This rearrangement joins TRBV5-1 to TRBJ2-1; a possible D gene is TRBD2 (5 bases). The CDR3 consists of 13 residues. V was pared by 4 bases and J by 4 bases, with 9 bases between. In germline, CDR1 is SGHRS, CDR2 YFSETQ. The CDR3 DNA is TGCGCCAGCAGCCGACCGGGGTACAATGAGCAGTTCTTC. This codes for CASSRPGYNEQFF.

The J gene is TRBJ1-2, the V gene TRBV14; a weak D match, TRBD1 (5 bases). Trimming shortened V by 0 bases and J by 6 bases, and 8 bases separated the two germline ends. In germline, CDR1 is SGHDN, CDR2 FVKESK. The CDR3 has 13 residues. CDR3 sequence reads: CASSQDQGHGYTF. The DNA of the CDR3 is TGTGCCAGCAGCCAAGATCAGGGCCATGGCTACACCTTC.

V and J are TRBV29-1 and TRBJ1-1; D unresolved. Germline V CDR1 and CDR2: SQVTM, ANQGSEA. V was cut by 3 bases and J by 5 bases, with 16 bases left in between. The CDR3 sequence is 14 residues long. CDR3 DNA sequence: TGCAGCGTTGAGCGGGGAAGGGTCGGAACTGAAGCTTTCTTT. It encodes CSVERGRVGTEAFF.

The chain joins TRBV29-1 to TRBJ2-7, with D tentatively TRBD1 (6 bases). Between the trimmed V and J ends, which lost 2 bases and 6 bases, there was a span of 11 bases. The germline V gene encodes CDR1 SQVTM and CDR2 ANQGSEA. The CDR3 extends over 12 amino acids. This chain's CDR3 is CSVERGTGEQYF. The CDR3 nucleotides are TGCAGCGTTGAAAGGGGGACGGGCGAGCAGTACTTC.

The rearrangement joins TRBV4-2 to TRBJ2-3; TRBD2 matches at 10 bases. Trimming removed 1 base from V and 3 bases from J; junction bases left unmatched: 7. CDR1 is LGHNA and CDR2 is YNFKEQ in the germline V gene. There are 17 residues in the CDR3. The CDR3 DNA is TGTGCCAGCAGCCAAGTCGTTAGCGGGGGGACAACAGATACGCAGTATTTT. Protein product: CASSQVVSGGTTDTQYF.

Regarding this clone: One end of the junction fails to match germline, which may point to a read error. This chain uses TRBV10-3 with TRBJ1-2; D might be TRBD1 (6 bases). From germline, CDR1 is ENHRY and CDR2 SYGVKD. This CDR3 spans 10 amino acids. CDR3 residues: CAIRPGGYPF. The CDR3 coding sequence is TGTGCCATCAGACCTGGGGGCTACCCCTTC.

As regards this clone: The sample contains more than one DNA sequence encoding this CDR3. The chain employs TRBV6-5 and TRBJ2-4; TRBD1 agrees at 7 bases. Germline V gene sequence: CDR1 MNHEY, CDR2 SVGAGI. The CDR3 is 14 amino acids. The ends lost 5 bases at V and 6 bases at J; junction bases unmatched: 7. CDR3 protein: CASSPDRVGNIQYF. CDR3 bases: TGTGCCAGCAGTCCTGACAGGGTTGGAAACATTCAGTACTTC.

The chain carries TRBV15 and TRBJ1-1; a possible D gene is TRBD1 (5 bases). Looked up from germline, CDR1 is LNHNV and CDR2 is YYDKDF (reference sequence). This CDR3 is 14 amino acids long. V was pared by 5 bases and J by 3 bases, with 13 bases between. The CDR3 region has the DNA TGTGCCACCAGCTTTGCCGGACAAGACACTGAAGCTTTCTTT. Translation: CATSFAGQDTEAFF.

The chain combines TRBV2 with TRBJ1-5; a weak D match, TRBD1 (6 bases). Trimming removed 7 bases at V and 2 bases at J, with 15 bases between. Germline CDR1 SNHLY, CDR2 FYNNEI. The CDR3 runs to 15 residues. The CDR3 is CASTEGGAGNQPQHF. The CDR3 nucleotides read TGTGCCAGCACCGAGGGGGGGGCTGGCAATCAGCCCCAGCATTTT.

The chain employs TRBV29-1 and TRBJ1-1; D is uncertain. This CDR3 comprises 14 residues. Trimming stripped 0 bases from V and 0 bases from J, with 8 bases between. Germline V gives CDR1 SQVTM, CDR2 ANQGSEA. CDR3 sequence reads: CSVEEHSVNTEAFF. CDR3 sequence (DNA): TGCAGCGTTGAAGAACACAGTGTGAACACTGAAGCTTTCTTT. Based on the CDR3 plus reference TRBV29-1 and TRBJ1-1, the full variable domain is SAVISQKPSRDICQRGTSLTIQCQVDSQVTMMFWYRQQPGQSLTLIATANQGSEATYESGFVIDKFPISRPNLTFSTLTVSNMSPEDSSIYLCSVEEHSVNTEAFFGQGTRLTVV.

This clone was picked up a small number of times. In the same sample, other DNA sequences code for this CDR3. J is TRBJ2-3 and V is TRBV7-9; no clear D gene. Germline V CDR1 and CDR2: SEHNR, FQNEAQ (reference sequence). The V and J ends lost 4 bases and 3 bases respectively, with 5 bases between them. This CDR3 region has 12 residues. This CDR3 reads CASSSGTDTQYF. In nucleotides, the CDR3 is TGTGCCAGCAGCTCCGGGACAGATACGCAGTATTTT.

V and J are TRBV7-9 and TRBJ2-3; D possibly corresponds to TRBD2 (6 bases). Deletions cut 6 bases from V and 1 base from J, with 17 bases between. CDR3 length: 16 amino acids. Germline CDR1 is SEHNR and CDR2 is FQNEAQ (reference sequence). The chain's CDR3 is CASRHPPGGGTDTQYF. The CDR3 nucleotides read TGTGCCAGCAGGCACCCTCCAGGCGGGGGCACAGATACGCAGTATTTT.

Worth noting for this clone: Germline and junction disagree at one end, which may indicate a read error. The chain recombines TRBV9 with TRBJ2-2, with 8 bases that match TRBD2. This CDR3 is 15 amino acids long. Germline CDR1 reads SGDLS; CDR2 reads YYNGEE. CDR3 protein: CASRVAGSSAGELFF. The CDR3 bases are TGTGCCAGCAGGGTAGCGGGGTCCTCCGCCGGGGAGCTGTTTTTT.

The CDR3 DNA follows: TGTGCCACCAGCAGAGAGGCGCGGGGAAGATACAATGAGCAGTTCTTC. Amino acids: CATSREARGRYNEQFF. The rearrangement joins TRBV15 to TRBJ2-1, with a tentative D call TRBD2 (6 bases). Germline assignment: CDR1 LNHNV and CDR2 YYDKDF (reference sequence). This CDR3 contains 16 residues. V was clipped by 0 bases and J by 4 bases, with 13 bases between them.